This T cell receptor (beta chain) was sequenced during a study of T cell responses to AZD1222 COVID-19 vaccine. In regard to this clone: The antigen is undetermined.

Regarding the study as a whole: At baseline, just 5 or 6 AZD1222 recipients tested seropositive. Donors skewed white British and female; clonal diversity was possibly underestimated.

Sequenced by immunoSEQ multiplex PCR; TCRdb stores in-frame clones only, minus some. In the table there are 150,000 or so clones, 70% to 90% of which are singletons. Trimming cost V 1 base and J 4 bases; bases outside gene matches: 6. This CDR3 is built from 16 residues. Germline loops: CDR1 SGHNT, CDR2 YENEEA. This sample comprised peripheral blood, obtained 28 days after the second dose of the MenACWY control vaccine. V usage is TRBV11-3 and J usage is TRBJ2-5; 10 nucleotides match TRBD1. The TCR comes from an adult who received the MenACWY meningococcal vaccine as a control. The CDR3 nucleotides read TGTGCCAGCAGCTTAGGAGGACAGGGGGTGCGAGAGACCCAGTACTTC. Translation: CASSLGGQGVRETQYF.